This T cell receptor beta chain was retrieved from a study of glioma-infiltrating T cells after dendritic cell vaccination. Points from the study as a whole: Longer survival after dendritic cell vaccination followed higher pretreatment TIL content. Only a small number of patients had complete blood and tumor samples. TCR clonality showed no direct relationship with survival.

This CDR3 has 14 amino acids. Germline CDR1 reads MGHRA; CDR2 reads YSYEKL. V lost 2 bases to trimming and J lost 8 bases, with 15 bases between them. As for this clone: The target antigen is unknown.

Up to about 2 ug genomic DNA was used for TCRB CDR3 amplification. The data were produced by immunoSEQ multiplex PCR, yet TCRdb's version contains in-frame clones alone and is incomplete. The sample consists of around 89,000 clones, under 90% of them appearing once. Sequencing was performed on blood, taken before dendritic cell vaccination. This sequence originates from a human donor with glioblastoma. This chain uses TRBV4-1 with TRBJ1-2; D perhaps matches TRBD1 (5 bases). The DNA of the CDR3 is TGCGCCAGCAGCCAAAAACCGGACACTGGGGGCTACACCTTC. Protein product: CASSQKPDTGGYTF.